This TCR beta chain comes out of a study of molecular identifiers for immune sequencing clone quantification. At least ten counts were recorded for this clonotype. Bulk TCR libraries used previously described methods and listed TCR primers. In TCRdb, the PCR reads were re-called with MiXCR into one record per CDR3 protein. The data hold over 550,000 distinct CDR3 sequences, with about 25% observed a single time. Germline V gene lookup returns CDR1 LGHNA and CDR2 YNFKEQ. V dropped 0 bases and J dropped 0 bases, with 14 bases sitting between them. CDR3 length: 17 residues. The sample was naive CD8+ T cells from blood, with Jurkat cell RNA spiked in. This sample's subset: FACS-sorted CD8+CD4-CCR7+CD45RA+ naive T cells. The source of this sequence is a human donor in good health. Some libraries in this study had Jurkat cell RNA spiked in. V and J are TRBV4-2 and TRBJ1-1; D gene unclear. For the CDR3, the DNA is TGTGCCAGCAGCCAAGATTGGCAGAGTCACATGAACACTGAAGCTTTCTTT. Protein product: CASSQDWQSHMNTEAFF.